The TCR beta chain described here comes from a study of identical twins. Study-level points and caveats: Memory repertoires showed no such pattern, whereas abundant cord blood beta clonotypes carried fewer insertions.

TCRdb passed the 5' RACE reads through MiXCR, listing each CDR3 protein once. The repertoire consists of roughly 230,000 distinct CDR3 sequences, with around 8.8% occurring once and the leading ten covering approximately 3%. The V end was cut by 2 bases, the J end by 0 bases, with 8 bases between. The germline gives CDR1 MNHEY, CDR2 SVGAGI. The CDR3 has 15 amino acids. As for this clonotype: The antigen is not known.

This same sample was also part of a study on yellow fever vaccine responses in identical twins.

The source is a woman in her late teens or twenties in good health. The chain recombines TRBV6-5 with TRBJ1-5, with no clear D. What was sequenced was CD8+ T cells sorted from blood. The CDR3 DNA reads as TGTGCCAGCAGTTACATCGGGAATAGCAATCAGCCCCAGCATTTT. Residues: CASSYIGNSNQPQHF.